This T cell receptor (beta chain) was observed in a study of cytomegalovirus exposure and HLA in healthy donors. With 1 base removed from V and 3 bases from J, the gap between germline ends came to 6 bases. The germline V gene has CDR1 MNHEY and CDR2 SVGAGI. This CDR3 spans 14 amino acids. It was with 60 Vbeta and 13 Jbeta primers that the PCR ran. Data came from immunoSEQ multiplex PCR; TCRdb stores just in-frame clones and leaves some out. The sample holds some 180,000 clones, around three quarters seen once. The specimen sequenced was PBMCs. V and J are TRBV6-5 and TRBJ2-2, with D unresolved. This TCR was sampled from a man aged 25 to 45 in good health and CMV-seronegative. Written as DNA, the CDR3 is TGTGCCAGCAGTTACTTCCGGTACACCGGGGAGCTGTTTTTT. Amino acids: CASSYFRYTGELFF.